A single sample is the source of the 24 T cell receptor beta chains below, sequenced in a study of T cell changes during pregnancy in multiple sclerosis. Sequencing used immunoSEQ multiplex PCR; TCRdb keeps in-frame clones, though not all of them. This table holds more than 70,000 clones, just over 90% found once. The sample here was peripheral blood, taken in the second trimester of pregnancy. These receptors were obtained from a female donor with multiple sclerosis, enrolled in a pregnancy study.

The CDR3 is CASSFPGSDTQYF. The CDR3, as DNA: TGTGCCAGCAGCTTCCCAGGTTCAGATACGCAGTATTTT. The chain uses TRBV7-9 and TRBJ2-3; D unclear. The CDR3 runs to 13 residues. Germline values: CDR1 SEHNR, CDR2 FQNEAQ (reference sequence). The V and J ends lost 3 bases and 4 bases respectively, with 8 bases between them. The variable domain in full, completed from reference TRBV7-9 and TRBJ2-3, reads DTGVSQNPRHKITKRGQNVTFRCDPISEHNRLYWYRQTLGQGPEFLTYFQNEAQLEKSRLLSDRFSAERPKGSFSTLEIQRTEQGDSAMYLCASSFPGSDTQYFGPGTRLTVL.

The genes are TRBV28 and TRBJ1-6; 9 positions match TRBD1. V was pared by 6 bases and J by 0 bases, with 9 bases of the junction left unmatched. Germline-derived CDR1 and CDR2 are MDHEN and SYDVKM. The CDR3 has 18 residues. DNA of the CDR3: TGTGCCAGCAGACCAGACAGGGGGGTTAGCTCCTATAATTCACCCCTCCACTTT. This codes for CASRPDRGVSSYNSPLHF.

This chain uses TRBV19 with TRBJ1-1; TRBD1 agrees at 10 bases. V shed 3 bases, J shed 8 bases, and the junction held 12 bases outside the gene matches. CDR3 length: 16 amino acids. Germline CDR1 reads LNHDA; CDR2 reads SQIVND (reference sequence). This CDR3 is CASSISLGQGTGEAFF. The CDR3 DNA reads TGTGCCAGTAGTATTTCTCTGGGACAGGGGACCGGGGAAGCTTTCTTT.

The genes are TRBV30 and TRBJ1-3, with a tentative D call TRBD1 (6 bases). The V end was cut by 1 base, the J end by 2 bases, with 9 bases between. The CDR3 loop spans 14 amino acids. CDR1 and CDR2 (germline): GTSNPN, SVGIG (reference sequence). The CDR3 protein is CAWSGGLTGNTIYF. The CDR3 DNA is TGTGCCTGGAGTGGGGGGCTTACTGGAAACACCATATATTTT.

This chain links TRBV2 with TRBJ2-5, with TRBD2 identical over 8 bases. V shed 7 bases and J 4 bases; nucleotides not matched to a gene: 8. CDR1 and CDR2 from the germline V gene are SNHLY and FYNNEI. CDR3 size: 14 residues. The DNA for the CDR3 is TGTGCCAGCAACCCCGGGGGGGGCCTAGAGACCCAGTACTTC. As protein: CASNPGGGLETQYF.

The chain recombines TRBV7-3 with TRBJ1-5, with TRBD1 matching 10 bases. This CDR3 comprises 15 residues. Per the germline V gene, CDR1 is SGHTA and CDR2 is FQGTGA. The V and J ends lost 4 bases and 5 bases, in that order; junction bases with no gene match: 5. The chain's CDR3 is CASSSPGTGDQPQHF. Here the CDR3 DNA reads TGTGCCAGCAGCTCCCCCGGGACAGGGGATCAGCCCCAGCATTTT.

This chain uses TRBV9 with TRBJ1-2, with TRBD1 matching over 10 bases. V trimming: 4 bases; J trimming: 8 bases; junction bases outside the gene matches: 8. This CDR3 spans 14 amino acids. CDR1 and CDR2 from the germline V gene are SGDLS and YYNGEE. CDR3 DNA sequence: TGTGCCAGCAGCAACCGGGACAGGGGAGGCGGCTACACCTTC. Translation gives CASSNRDRGGGYTF.

CDR3 sequence reads: CAWSTGTSRGETQYF. The CDR3 coding sequence is TGTGCCTGGAGCACCGGGACATCCCGAGGGGAGACCCAGTACTTC. The chain uses TRBV30 and TRBJ2-5, with a possible D match to TRBD1 (6 bases). CDR3 size: 15 residues. Germline CDR1 and CDR2: GTSNPN and SVGIG (reference sequence). The V gene lost 3 bases and the J gene lost 5 bases, with 19 bases spanning the gap.

The chain recombines TRBV18 with TRBJ1-5, with 7 positions matching TRBD1. V lost 6 bases to trimming and J lost 7 bases; unmatched junction nucleotides: 6. This CDR3 is built from 13 residues. Germline CDR1 is KGHSH and CDR2 is LQKENI. DNA of the CDR3: TGTGCCAGCTCCCTCGACAGGGACCAGCCCCAGCATTTT. It yields the protein CASSLDRDQPQHF. Full variable domain (remainder filled in from reference TRBV18 and TRBJ1-5): NAGVMQNPRHLVRRRGQEARLRCSPMKGHSHVYWYRQLPEEGLKFMVYLQKENIIDESGMPKERFSAEFPKEGPSILRIQQVVRGDSAAYFCASSLDRDQPQHFGDGTRLSIL.

This chain links TRBV6-1 with TRBJ1-2; perhaps TRBD1 as D (5 bases). There are 15 residues in the CDR3. Germline V gene sequence: CDR1 MNHNS, CDR2 SASEGT. V was shortened by 6 bases and J by 3 bases, with 17 bases between the two germline ends. CDR3 amino acids: CASRIPPDTYYGYTF. The DNA for the CDR3 is TGTGCCAGCAGGATCCCTCCGGACACCTACTATGGCTACACCTTC.

This chain joins TRBV18 and TRBJ2-4, with D possibly being TRBD2 (6 bases). V lost 6 bases to trimming and J lost 2 bases, with 20 bases between them. This CDR3 has 17 amino acids. CDR1 and CDR2 from the germline V gene are KGHSH and LQKENI. The CDR3 loop reads CASSQMPERGTKNIQYF. The CDR3 DNA reads TGTGCCAGCTCCCAGATGCCAGAACGGGGGACCAAAAACATTCAGTACTTC.

The J gene is TRBJ2-3, the V gene TRBV7-6; tentatively, D is TRBD1 (5 bases). Trimming took off 5 bases at V and 5 bases at J, with 20 bases between the two ends. CDR1 is SGHVS, CDR2 FNYEAQ, per germline. This CDR3 has 16 amino acids. The CDR3: CASSPMTATSQDTQYF. CDR3 nucleotides: TGTGCCAGCAGCCCCATGACAGCAACCTCTCAAGATACGCAGTATTTT.

The chain joins TRBV27 to TRBJ2-6; D not resolved. The V end lost 6 bases, the J end lost 0 bases, and 12 bases lay between the germline ends. This CDR3 spans 16 amino acids. Germline values: CDR1 MNHEY, CDR2 SMNVEV (reference sequence). The CDR3 DNA follows: TGTGCCAGCAGCCCAAAGCCAAGCTCTGGGGCCAACGTCCTGACTTTC. Amino acids: CASSPKPSSGANVLTF.

The gene calls are TRBV6-1 and TRBJ1-2; 12 nucleotides align to TRBD1. Germline V CDR1 and CDR2: MNHNS, SASEGT. The CDR3 totals 12 residues. V was clipped by 11 bases and J by 4 bases; unmatched bases: 2. The CDR3 reads CAGTGGGYGYTF. For the CDR3, the DNA is TGTGCCGGGACAGGGGGCGGCTATGGCTACACCTTC.

As for this clone: The junction departs from germline at one end; a sequencing error may be responsible. The chain carries TRBV7-7 and TRBJ2-2; 11 nucleotides align to TRBD2. The germline CDR1 and CDR2 sequences are SSHAT and FNYEAQ (reference sequence). The CDR3 is made up of 14 amino acids. The CDR3 loop reads CASSLAGGTGELFF. CDR3 DNA sequence: TGTGCTAGCAGTCTAGCGGGGGGCACCGGGGAGCTGTTTTTT.

V usage is TRBV10-3 and J usage is TRBJ2-7; 8 nucleotides align to TRBD2. CDR3 length: 18 residues. The V segment lost 6 bases and the J segment 5 bases; nucleotides outside the gene matches: 21. The germline V gene encodes CDR1 ENHRY and CDR2 SYGVKD. The CDR3 is CAIRPSPAGDPLLDEQYF. For the CDR3, the DNA is TGTGCCATCAGGCCCAGTCCAGCGGGGGACCCTCTTCTTGACGAGCAGTACTTC.

V gene TRBV5-1 combines with J gene TRBJ2-1, with 7 nucleotides matching TRBD1. Germline CDR1 is SGHRS and CDR2 is YFSETQ. The CDR3 extends over 15 amino acids. The V gene end was trimmed by 0 bases and the J gene end by 2 bases; junction bases not matched to a gene: 2. Here the CDR3 reads CASSLDRGPYNEQFF. In nucleotides, the CDR3 is TGCGCCAGCAGCTTGGACAGGGGCCCCTACAATGAGCAGTTCTTC.

The chain joins TRBV15 to TRBJ2-7; 9 nucleotides align to TRBD2. The CDR3 has 15 amino acids. The germline V gene has CDR1 LNHNV and CDR2 YYDKDF (reference sequence). V gave up 3 bases and J gave up 2 bases; unmatched junction bases: 5. CDR3 coding DNA: TGTGCCACCAGCAGGAGCGGGAGGCTCACCTACGAGCAGTACTTC. This gives the protein CATSRSGRLTYEQYF.

The chain's CDR3 is CASSPSESRGAFF. CDR3 nucleotide sequence: TGTGCCAGCAGCCCCTCGGAATCGAGGGGGGCTTTCTTT. The chain recombines TRBV9 with TRBJ1-1, with D possibly being TRBD1 (6 bases). CDR3 size: 13 residues. Germline values: CDR1 SGDLS, CDR2 YYNGEE. The V end lost 4 bases, the J end lost 11 bases, and 18 bases lay between the germline ends.

This chain links TRBV28 with TRBJ2-3; 9 nucleotides agree with TRBD1. The CDR3 totals 15 residues. The V segment lost 5 bases and the J segment 3 bases; nucleotides outside the gene matches: 6. Per the germline V gene, CDR1 is MDHEN and CDR2 is SYDVKM. CDR3: CASSRDRGGTDTQYF. The CDR3 bases are TGTGCCAGCAGTCGCGACAGGGGGGGAACAGATACGCAGTATTTT.

The CDR3 region is CASSYSHGEGYEQYF. The CDR3 region has the DNA TGTGCCAGCAGTTACTCCCACGGGGAAGGCTACGAGCAGTACTTC. The chain employs TRBV5-4 and TRBJ2-7, with D perhaps matching TRBD2 (5 bases). V was pared by 5 bases and J by 3 bases, with 18 bases between. The CDR3 loop spans 15 amino acids. Germline CDR1 SGHNT, CDR2 YYREEE (reference sequence). The whole variable domain, remainder taken from reference TRBV5-4 and TRBJ2-7, is ETGVTQSPTHLIKTRGQQVTLRCSSQSGHNTVSWYQQALGQGPQFIFQYYREEENGRGNFPPRFSGLQFPNYSSELNVNALELDDSALYLCASSYSHGEGYEQYFGPGTRLTVT.

The V call is TRBV19, the J call TRBJ1-1; the D is unclear. Per the germline V gene, CDR1 is LNHDA and CDR2 is SQIVND (reference sequence). Trimming removed 9 bases from V and 7 bases from J, with 12 bases in between. The CDR3 spans 11 residues. The CDR3 is CASRFSVEAFF. The CDR3, as DNA: TGTGCCAGCCGTTTTTCAGTTGAAGCTTTCTTT.

The CDR3 reads CSERTDSTDTQYF. The CDR3 DNA reads as TGCAGCGAACGGACAGACAGTACGGATACGCAGTATTTT. The J gene is TRBJ2-3, the V gene TRBV29-1; D is possibly TRBD1 (6 bases). Germline lookup yields CDR1 SQVTM and CDR2 ANQGSEA. With 7 bases removed from V and 6 bases from J, the gap between germline ends came to 17 bases. CDR3 length: 13 amino acids.

This sequence joins TRBV13 and TRBJ1-6; a possible D gene is TRBD1 (6 bases). V was clipped by 5 bases and J by 4 bases, with 18 bases between them. CDR3 length: 17 amino acids. The germline V gene has CDR1 PRHDT and CDR2 FYEKMQ (reference sequence). As DNA, the CDR3 is TGTGCCAGCAGCCAGCAAAAATGGACAGATTATAATTCACCCCTCCACTTT. Protein product: CASSQQKWTDYNSPLHF.